These T cell receptor beta chains were read from a single sample in a study of neurological immune-mediated disorders. TCRdb processed the 5' RACE reads anew with MiXCR; each CDR3 protein has one entry. The sample lists roughly 50,000 distinct CDR3 sequences, about a quarter occurring once. Sequencing used PBMCs. Source of these receptors: a woman in her seventies in good health. The CDR3 runs from the conserved cysteine through the conserved F or W. D genes are given only for firm matches. Part of the rows lack a size; the others show once, few, many or a class for expanded clones.

clone size,D gene,V gene,J gene,CDR3 protein,CDR3 DNA
NA,TRBD2,TRBV6-2/TRBV6-3,TRBJ2-3,CASSYRGGLTDTQYF,TGTGCCAGCAGTTACCGGGGGGGCCTCACAGATACGCAGTATTTT
NA,TRBD2,TRBV20-1,TRBJ2-1,CSARESGRVVSNEQFF,TGCAGTGCTAGAGAAAGCGGGAGGGTCGTGAGCAATGAGCAGTTCTTC
many,NA,TRBV4-1,TRBJ2-7,CASSQGLRSYEQYF,TGCGCCAGCAGCCAAGGACTTCGCTCCTACGAGCAGTACTTC
NA,NA,TRBV24-1,TRBJ1-3,CATSYPQIIQGKGIGNTIYF,TGTGCCACCAGTTATCCCCAAATAATACAGGGCAAAGGAATCGGAAACACCATATATTTT
many,NA,TRBV5-6,TRBJ1-5,CASSPSRWGNQPQHF,TGTGCCAGCAGCCCGAGCAGGTGGGGCAATCAGCCCCAGCATTTT
many,TRBD1,TRBV20-1,TRBJ2-1,CSARVGTGSGNEQFF,TGCAGTGCTAGAGTGGGGACAGGGTCGGGGAATGAGCAGTTCTTC
NA,NA,TRBV5-6,TRBJ1-1,CASSFIGQPLGAFF,TGTGCCAGCAGCTTCATAGGACAGCCTTTGGGAGCTTTCTTT
once,NA,TRBV7-2,TRBJ2-2,CASSLNGDQRTWELFF,TGTGCCAGCAGCTTAAATGGGGACCAAAGGACCTGGGAGCTATTTTTT
many,NA,TRBV28,TRBJ2-3,CASSLSRGMRTDTQYF,TGTGCCAGCAGTTTATCACGGGGGATGCGCACAGATACGCAGTATTTT
many,TRBD1,TRBV6-2/TRBV6-3,TRBJ2-7,CASRPGTGTTYEQYF,TGTGCCAGCAGACCAGGGACAGGTACAACCTACGAGCAGTACTTC
NA,NA,TRBV5-1,TRBJ1-3,CTSRDTGGSGNTIYF,TGCACCAGCAGAGACACTGGGGGCTCTGGAAACACCATATATTTT
many,TRBD1,TRBV20-1,TRBJ2-2,CSAGTGGWAGELFF,TGCAGTGCCGGGACAGGGGGTTGGGCCGGGGAGCTGTTTTTT
NA,NA,TRBV10-3,TRBJ2-3,CAISESGGLGTDTQYF,TGTGCCATCAGTGAGTCGGGGGGGCTCGGCACAGATACGCAGTATTTT
few,NA,TRBV18,TRBJ2-7,CASSPRSGSFYEQYF,TGTGCCAGCTCACCCCGCTCAGGGAGTTTTTACGAGCAGTACTTC
NA,TRBD1,TRBV18,TRBJ1-1,CASSPYRGDFDRAFF,TGTGCCAGCTCACCGTACAGGGGTGACTTCGATCGAGCTTTCTTT